This TCR beta chain was profiled in a study of Ad26.COV2.S vaccination and SARS-CoV-2 variants. Study context: The study gave Ad26.COV2.S intramuscularly, once or twice 56 days apart. Findings of the study overall: TCR breadth and depth estimates may have understated total T cell responses.

Concerning this clone itself: Antigen: not known.

TCRdb's table, derived via immunoSEQ multiplex PCR, lists solely in-frame clones and lacks some. The table has about 440,000 clones, approximately 90% seen once. Treatment: about 20 received Ad26.COV2.S at low or high dose, single or two shots; about 5 received placebo; per-sample allocation not given. Vaccine and placebo recipients were sampled on day 63 after the first injection. Material: peripheral blood, obtained in a trial of Ad26.COV2.S vaccine versus placebo. The clonotype originates from a person aged 18-65 years who received the Ad26.COV2.S COVID-19 vaccine or a placebo.

The CDR3 sequence: CASSSNYGDSPLHF. The CDR3 nucleotides read TGTGCCAGCAGCTCCAATTATGGGGATTCACCCCTCCACTTT. J is TRBJ1-6 and V is TRBV7-9; D is undetermined. This CDR3 region has 14 residues. Trimming stripped 4 bases from V and 8 bases from J, with 12 bases between. CDR1 is SEHNR and CDR2 is FQNEAQ in the germline V gene (reference sequence).